This T cell receptor (beta chain) is from a study of blood T cell repertoires in COVID-19. Sequencing used immunoSEQ multiplex PCR; TCRdb keeps in-frame clones, though not all of them. The sample yields 200,000 to 300,000 clones, around 86% seen once. CDR1 is MNHEY, CDR2 SMNVEV, per germline (reference sequence). CDR3 length: 13 amino acids. V shed 6 bases, J shed 9 bases, and the junction held 5 bases outside the gene matches. The study assigned cohorts using participant-reported clinical history. The receptor was isolated from a middle-aged man who had recovered from COVID-19. Sequencing used PBMCs or T cells enriched from blood (not recorded which). The rearrangement links TRBV27 to TRBJ1-6, with 7 bases that match TRBD1. The CDR3 spells CASRDRPSSPLHF. The CDR3 coding sequence is TGTGCCAGCAGGGACAGGCCGAGTTCACCCCTCCACTTT.